This is a list of T cell receptor beta chains from one sample in a study of CD8 T cells in Susac syndrome. A single record per CDR3 protein comes from TCRdb applying MiXCR to the immunoSEQ multiplex PCR reads. The data show under 55,000 distinct CDR3 sequences, with 85% to 95% seen just once and less than 0.55% held by the top ten. Source material: CD8+ T cells from PBMCs. These receptors were taken from a human donor with multiple sclerosis. The CDR3 runs from the conserved cysteine through the conserved F or W. D genes are given only for firm matches. The size of a clone is reported for some rows only, either as once, few or many, or as a class for expanded clones.

-,TRBJ1-4,TRBV6-5,TRBD1,CASSYSTQGAVREKLFF,TGTGCCAGCAGTTACTCGACGCAGGGGGCCGTTCGTGAAAAACTGTTTTTT
once,TRBJ2-7,TRBV6-5,-,CASSYRPTSSYEQYF,TGTGCCAGCAGTTACCGACCAACTAGCTCCTACGAGCAGTACTTC
once,TRBJ2-1,TRBV10-2,TRBD2,CASIQSTSGGFLYNEQFF,TGCGCCAGCATTCAGTCTACTAGCGGGGGTTTCCTCTACAATGAGCAGTTCTTC
-,TRBJ1-1,TRBV18,-,CASSQPFVFNTEAFF,TGTGCCAGCTCACAACCGTTCGTTTTTAACACTGAAGCTTTCTTT
-,TRBJ1-2,TRBV6-6,-,CASSYSNNPGYTF,TGTGCCAGCAGTTACTCGAATAATCCTGGCTACACCTTC
-,TRBJ1-1,TRBV4-1,TRBD1,CASSQRETGVVLEAFF,TGCGCCAGCAGCCAAAGAGAGACAGGGGTGGTTTTAGAAGCTTTCTTT
-,TRBJ2-3,TRBV28,TRBD2,CASSFPSGGRTDTQYF,TGTGCCAGCAGTTTCCCTAGCGGGGGGCGCACAGATACGCAGTATTTT
-,TRBJ2-1,TRBV7-9,TRBD2,CASSSRLAGGSYNEQFF,TGTGCCAGCAGCTCCCGACTAGCGGGGGGCTCCTACAATGAGCAGTTCTTC
-,TRBJ1-3,TRBV4-3,-,CASSHLDSGNTIYF,TGCGCCAGCAGCCATTTAGATTCCGGAAACACCATATATTTT
-,TRBJ1-1,TRBV5-4,-,CASSLAVGGAGEAFF,TGTGCCAGCAGCTTGGCCGTAGGAGGGGCTGGTGAAGCTTTCTTT
-,TRBJ2-5,TRBV28,-,CASSLLAGSSRTQYF,TGTGCCAGCAGTTTACTTGCGGGGTCCTCAAGGACCCAGTACTTC
once,TRBJ2-2,TRBV7-7,-,CASSLDSGELFF,TGTGCTAGCAGCTTAGATTCCGGGGAGCTGTTTTTT
-,TRBJ1-1,TRBV7-9,-,CASSTVPKMTEAFF,TGTGCCAGCAGCACGGTTCCAAAGATGACTGAAGCTTTCTTT
-,TRBJ2-2,TRBV7-9,-,CASSPRQSNTGELFF,TGTGCCAGCAGCCCCAGACAGTCGAACACCGGGGAGCTGTTTTTT
once,TRBJ2-1,TRBV4-3,-,CASSQDHGGYNEQFF,TGCGCCAGCAGCCAAGATCATGGCGGATACAATGAGCAGTTCTTC
-,TRBJ2-1,TRBV6-2/TRBV6-3,-,CASSLGASYNEQFF,TGTGCCAGCAGCCTAGGGGCCTCCTACAATGAGCAGTTCTTC
-,TRBJ2-4,TRBV7-8,-,CASSFSRTEDNIQYF,TGTGCCAGCAGCTTTTCCAGGACAGAGGACAACATTCAGTACTTC
-,TRBJ1-1,TRBV4-3,-,CASSQDSYLVAFF,TGCGCCAGCAGCCAAGACTCATATTTAGTAGCTTTCTTT
-,TRBJ2-7,TRBV6-5,TRBD1,CASSYSGQGTYEQYF,TGTGCCAGCAGTTATTCGGGACAGGGGACCTACGAGCAGTACTTC
-,TRBJ2-5,TRBV10-3,-,CAISESTQGQETQYF,TGTGCCATCAGTGAGTCGACTCAGGGTCAAGAGACCCAGTACTTC
-,TRBJ1-2,TRBV20-1,-,CSALHPASDMGYTF,TGCAGTGCCCTCCATCCAGCAAGCGATATGGGCTACACCTTC
-,TRBJ2-7,TRBV4-1,TRBD2,CASSPGPLAGSYEQYF,TGCGCCAGCAGCCCCGGGCCCCTAGCGGGCTCCTACGAGCAGTACTTC
-,TRBJ1-1,TRBV29-1,-,CSVDAPTEAFF,TGCAGCGTTGATGCCCCCACTGAAGCTTTCTTT
once,TRBJ2-1,TRBV7-9,-,CASSLQGSKVANEQFF,TGTGCCAGCAGCTTACAGGGAAGCAAGGTTGCCAATGAGCAGTTCTTC
-,TRBJ2-1,TRBV29-1,-,CSVERLLQPYNEQFF,TGCAGCGTTGAACGACTACTCCAGCCCTACAATGAGCAGTTCTTC
-,TRBJ1-2,TRBV9,TRBD1,CASSSPSSQGADGYTF,TGTGCCAGCAGCTCACCCTCAAGCCAGGGGGCGGATGGCTACACCTTC
once,TRBJ1-1,TRBV4-1,TRBD1,CASSQEMRWTGGHTEAFF,TGCGCCAGCAGCCAAGAAATGAGGTGGACAGGGGGTCACACTGAAGCTTTCTTT
-,TRBJ2-7,TRBV6-2/TRBV6-3,-,CASSPVLYEQYF,TGTGCCAGCAGTCCGGTTCTCTACGAGCAGTACTTC
-,TRBJ1-1,TRBV19,-,CASTRTVKNTEAFF,TGTGCCAGTACCCGGACAGTAAAGAACACTGAAGCTTTCTTT
-,TRBJ1-1,TRBV19,-,CASSTGTEAFF,TGTGCCAGTAGTACCGGGACCGAAGCTTTCTTT
-,TRBJ1-1,TRBV19,-,CATKAGVAFF,TGTGCAACGAAGGCGGGGGTGGCTTTCTTT
-,TRBJ2-2,TRBV2,TRBD2,CAILGLAGDNTGELFF,TGTGCCATCTTGGGACTAGCGGGGGACAACACCGGGGAGCTGTTTTTT
-,TRBJ2-3,TRBV9,-,CASSHRTSDTDTQYF,TGTGCCAGCAGCCATCGGACATCCGACACAGATACGCAGTATTTT
-,TRBJ2-2,TRBV6-2/TRBV6-3,-,CASSYWQAMDGELFF,TGTGCCAGCAGTTACTGGCAGGCTATGGACGGGGAGCTGTTTTTT
-,TRBJ1-1,TRBV7-9,-,CASSPGNEAFF,TGTGCCAGCAGCCCGGGTAATGAAGCTTTCTTT
-,TRBJ2-1,TRBV7-9,TRBD2,CASSLSGGLYNEQFF,TGTGCCAGCAGCTTGAGCGGGGGGCTTTACAATGAGCAGTTCTTC
-,TRBJ2-6,TRBV7-2,-,CASSLVEGYTGANVLTF,TGTGCCAGCAGCTTAGTCGAGGGCTACACTGGGGCCAACGTCCTGACTTTC
-,TRBJ2-5,TRBV20-1,TRBD2,CSARDWRRAGGPETQYF,TGCAGTGCTAGAGATTGGAGGAGAGCGGGGGGGCCTGAGACCCAGTACTTC
-,TRBJ2-5,TRBV7-8,-,CASSLLTAGETQYF,TGTGCCAGCAGCTTACTGACGGCAGGAGAGACCCAGTACTTC
once,TRBJ2-1,TRBV3-1,TRBD2,CASSLGPQRGLQVNEQFF,TGTGCCAGCAGCCTCGGTCCGCAGCGGGGGCTCCAGGTGAATGAGCAGTTCTTC
-,TRBJ1-2,TRBV25-1,TRBD1,CASSDPLAGGPSNYGYTF,TGTGCCAGCAGTGACCCGCTGGCAGGGGGCCCGTCTAACTATGGCTACACCTTC
once,TRBJ1-5,TRBV11-2,-,CASSDGYSNQPQHF,TGTGCCAGCAGCGACGGATATAGCAATCAGCCCCAGCATTTT
-,TRBJ1-1,TRBV19,TRBD1,CASQTWDSYEAFF,TGTGCCAGCCAAACCTGGGACAGCTATGAAGCTTTCTTT
-,TRBJ1-2,TRBV28,TRBD1,CASSKTGTYYGYTF,TGTGCCAGCAGTAAGACAGGGACCTACTATGGCTACACCTTC
few,TRBJ2-7,TRBV7-7,-,CASSLGDTYEQYF,TGTGCTAGCAGCTTAGGGGACACCTACGAGCAGTACTTC
-,TRBJ2-1,TRBV6-5,TRBD2,CASSYLAGSSYNEQFF,TGTGCCAGCAGTTACTTAGCGGGGAGCTCCTACAATGAGCAGTTCTTC
-,TRBJ1-4,TRBV6-2/TRBV6-3,-,CASSPWIEGGKLFF,TGTGCCAGCAGCCCGTGGATCGAGGGCGGAAAACTGTTTTTT
once,TRBJ1-2,TRBV27,-,CASSHRNFYGYTF,TGTGCCAGCAGCCATCGGAATTTCTATGGCTACACCTTC